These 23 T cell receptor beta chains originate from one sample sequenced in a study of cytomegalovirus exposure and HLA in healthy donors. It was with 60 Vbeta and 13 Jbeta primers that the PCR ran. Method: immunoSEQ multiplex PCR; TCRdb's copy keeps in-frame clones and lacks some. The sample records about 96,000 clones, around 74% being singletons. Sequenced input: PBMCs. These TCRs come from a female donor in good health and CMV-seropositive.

CDR3 sequence (DNA): TGCGCCAGCAGCTCACAGGGAGTGGGGTACGAGCAGTACTTC. Translating it yields CASSSQGVGYEQYF. The genes are TRBV5-1 and TRBJ2-7; TRBD1 is a possible D gene (6 bases). From germline, CDR1 is SGHRS and CDR2 YFSETQ. Trimming took off 3 bases at V and 4 bases at J, with 14 bases between the two ends. This CDR3 region has 14 residues.

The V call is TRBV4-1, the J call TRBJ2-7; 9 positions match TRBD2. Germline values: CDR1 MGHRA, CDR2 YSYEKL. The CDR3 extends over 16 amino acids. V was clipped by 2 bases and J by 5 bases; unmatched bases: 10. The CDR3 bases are TGCGCCAGCAGCCAAAGTATCAGCGGGAGGATCGACGAGCAGTACTTC. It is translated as CASSQSISGRIDEQYF.

CDR3 DNA sequence: TGTGCCAGCAGTGTGGACAGGGGCCTCACTGAAGCTTTCTTT. As protein: CASSVDRGLTEAFF. The chain joins TRBV2 to TRBJ1-1; 9 positions agree with TRBD1. The CDR3 consists of 14 residues. Germline V CDR1 and CDR2: SNHLY, FYNNEI. The V gene end was trimmed by 4 bases and the J gene end by 4 bases; junction bases not matched to a gene: 4.

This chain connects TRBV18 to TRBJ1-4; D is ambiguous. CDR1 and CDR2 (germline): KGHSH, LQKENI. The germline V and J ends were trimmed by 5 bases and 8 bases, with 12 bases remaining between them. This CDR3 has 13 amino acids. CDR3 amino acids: CASSKDRSEKLFF. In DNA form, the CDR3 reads TGTGCCAGCTCAAAAGATAGGAGCGAAAAACTGTTTTTT.

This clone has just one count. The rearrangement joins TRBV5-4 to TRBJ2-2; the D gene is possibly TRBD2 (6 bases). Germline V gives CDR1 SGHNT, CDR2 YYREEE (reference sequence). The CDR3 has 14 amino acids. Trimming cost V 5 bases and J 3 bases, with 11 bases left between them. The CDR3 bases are TGTGCCAGCAGTACGGACTATTACACCGGGGAGCTGTTTTTT. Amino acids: CASSTDYYTGELFF.

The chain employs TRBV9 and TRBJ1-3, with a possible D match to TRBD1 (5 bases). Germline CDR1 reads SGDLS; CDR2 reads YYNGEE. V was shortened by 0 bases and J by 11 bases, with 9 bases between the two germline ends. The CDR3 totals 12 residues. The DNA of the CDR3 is TGTGCCAGCAGCGTAGCTACGGGGGCCATATATTTT. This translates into CASSVATGAIYF. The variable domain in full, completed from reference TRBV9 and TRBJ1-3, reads DSGVTQTPKHLITATGQRVTLRCSPRSGDLSVYWYQQSLDQGLQFLIQYYNGEERAKGNILERFSAQQFPDLHSELNLSSLELGDSALYFCASSVATGAIYFGEGSWLTVV.

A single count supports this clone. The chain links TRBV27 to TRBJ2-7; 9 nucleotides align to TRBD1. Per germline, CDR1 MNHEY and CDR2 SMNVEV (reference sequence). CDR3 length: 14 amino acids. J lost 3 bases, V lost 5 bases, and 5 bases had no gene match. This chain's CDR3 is CASSRTGVLYEQYF. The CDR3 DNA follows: TGTGCCAGCAGTCGGACAGGGGTTCTCTACGAGCAGTACTTC.

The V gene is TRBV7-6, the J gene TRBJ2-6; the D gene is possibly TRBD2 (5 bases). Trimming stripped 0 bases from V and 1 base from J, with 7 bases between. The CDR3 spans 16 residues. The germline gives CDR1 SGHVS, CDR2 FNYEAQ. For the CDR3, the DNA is TGTGCCAGCAGCTTAGCGAGAGGGTCTGGGGCCAACGTCCTGACTTTC. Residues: CASSLARGSGANVLTF.

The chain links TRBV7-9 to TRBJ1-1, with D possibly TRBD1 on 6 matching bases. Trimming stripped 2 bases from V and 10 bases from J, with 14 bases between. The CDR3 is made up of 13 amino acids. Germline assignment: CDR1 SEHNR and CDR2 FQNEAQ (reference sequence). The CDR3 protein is CASSLMPGGIAFF. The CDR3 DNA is TGTGCCAGCAGCTTAATGCCGGGGGGCATAGCTTTCTTT.

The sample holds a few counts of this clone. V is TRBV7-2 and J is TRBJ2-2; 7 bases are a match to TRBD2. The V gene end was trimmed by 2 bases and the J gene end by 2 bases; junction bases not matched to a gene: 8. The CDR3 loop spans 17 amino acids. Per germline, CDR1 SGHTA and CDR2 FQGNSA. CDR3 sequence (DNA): TGTGCCAGCAGCTTAAATGGCGGGAGATTTAACACCGGGGAGCTGTTTTTT. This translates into CASSLNGGRFNTGELFF.

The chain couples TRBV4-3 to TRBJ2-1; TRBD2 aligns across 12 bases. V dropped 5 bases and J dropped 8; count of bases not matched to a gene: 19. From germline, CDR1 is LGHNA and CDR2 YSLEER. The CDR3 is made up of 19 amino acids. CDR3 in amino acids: CASSAGGVGTSGWGDEQFF. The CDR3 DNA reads TGCGCCAGCAGCGCCGGGGGGGTGGGGACTAGCGGGTGGGGGGATGAGCAGTTCTTC.

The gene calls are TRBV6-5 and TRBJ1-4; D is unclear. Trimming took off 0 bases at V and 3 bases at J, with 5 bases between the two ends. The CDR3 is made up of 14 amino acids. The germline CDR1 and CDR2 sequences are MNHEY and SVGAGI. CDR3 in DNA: TGTGCCAGCAGTTACTCCAAATCTAATGAAAAACTGTTTTTT. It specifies CASSYSKSNEKLFF.

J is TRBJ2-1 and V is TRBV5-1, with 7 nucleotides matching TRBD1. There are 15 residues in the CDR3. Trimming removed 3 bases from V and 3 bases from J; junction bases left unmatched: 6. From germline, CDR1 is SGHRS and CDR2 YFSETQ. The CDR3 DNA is TGCGCCAGCAGCTCCGAGAGGGACAGCTACAATGAGCAGTTCTTC. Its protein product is CASSSERDSYNEQFF.

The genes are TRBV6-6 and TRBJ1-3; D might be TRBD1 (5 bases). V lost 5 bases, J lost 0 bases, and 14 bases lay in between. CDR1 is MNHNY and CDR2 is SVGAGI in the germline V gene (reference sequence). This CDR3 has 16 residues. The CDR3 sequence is CASSTGHRLSGNTIYF. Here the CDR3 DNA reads TGTGCCAGCAGTACTGGACACCGTCTCTCTGGAAACACCATATATTTT.

The CDR3, as DNA: TGTGCCAGCAGCTTTGAAGGGGTGGACTATGGCTACACCTTC. Encoded protein: CASSFEGVDYGYTF. The chain combines TRBV5-6 with TRBJ1-2; D is possibly TRBD1 (5 bases). The CDR3 length is 14 residues. V lost 2 bases and J lost 3, with 11 bases in between. Germline CDR1 and CDR2: SGHDT and YYEEEE.

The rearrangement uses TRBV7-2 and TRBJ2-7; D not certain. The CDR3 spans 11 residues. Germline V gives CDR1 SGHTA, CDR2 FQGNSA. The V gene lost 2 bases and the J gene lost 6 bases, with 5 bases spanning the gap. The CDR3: CASSLFREQYF. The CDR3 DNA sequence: TGTGCCAGCAGCTTATTCCGCGAGCAGTACTTC. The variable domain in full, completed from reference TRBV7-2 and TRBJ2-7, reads GAGVSQSPSNKVTEKGKDVELRCDPISGHTALYWYRQSLGQGLEFLIYFQGNSAPDKSGLPSDRFSAERTGGSVSTLTIQRTQQEDSAVYLCASSLFREQYFGPGTRLTVT.

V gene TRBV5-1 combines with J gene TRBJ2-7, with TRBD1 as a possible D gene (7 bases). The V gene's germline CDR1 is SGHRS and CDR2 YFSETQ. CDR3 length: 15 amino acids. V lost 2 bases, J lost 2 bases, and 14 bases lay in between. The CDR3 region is CASSFRTGGTYEQYF. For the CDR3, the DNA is TGCGCCAGCAGCTTCAGGACAGGCGGGACCTACGAGCAGTACTTC.

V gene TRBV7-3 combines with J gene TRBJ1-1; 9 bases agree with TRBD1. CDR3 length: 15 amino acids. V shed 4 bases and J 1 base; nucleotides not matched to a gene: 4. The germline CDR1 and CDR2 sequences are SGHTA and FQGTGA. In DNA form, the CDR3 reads TGTGCCAGCAGCTCGATGGGACAGGGGAACACTGAAGCTTTCTTT. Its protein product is CASSSMGQGNTEAFF.

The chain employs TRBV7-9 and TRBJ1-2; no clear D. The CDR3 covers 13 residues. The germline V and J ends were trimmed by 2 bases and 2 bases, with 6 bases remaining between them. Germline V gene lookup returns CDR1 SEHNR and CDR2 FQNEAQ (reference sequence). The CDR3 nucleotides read TGTGCCAGCAGCTTACCGGGAAACTATGGCTACACCTTC. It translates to CASSLPGNYGYTF.

The CDR3 DNA sequence: TGCGCCAGCAGCCAAGATTCGCGGGGGGGAACTGAAGCTTTCTTT. Translating it yields CASSQDSRGGTEAFF. This rearrangement joins TRBV4-1 to TRBJ1-1; TRBD1 is a possible D gene (5 bases). With 0 bases removed from V and 5 bases from J, the gap between germline ends came to 13 bases. CDR3 length equals 15 residues. The germline gives CDR1 MGHRA, CDR2 YSYEKL.

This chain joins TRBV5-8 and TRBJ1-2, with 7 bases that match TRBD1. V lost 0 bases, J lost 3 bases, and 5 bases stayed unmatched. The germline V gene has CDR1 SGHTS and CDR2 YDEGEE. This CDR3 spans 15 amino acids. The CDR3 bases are TGTGCCAGCAGCTTGGGGGACAGAGATTACTATGGCTACACCTTC. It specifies CASSLGDRDYYGYTF.

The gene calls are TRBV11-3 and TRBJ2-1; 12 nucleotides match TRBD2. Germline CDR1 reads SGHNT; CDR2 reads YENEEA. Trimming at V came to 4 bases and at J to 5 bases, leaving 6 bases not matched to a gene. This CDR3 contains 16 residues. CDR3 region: CASSSPLAGGNNEQFF. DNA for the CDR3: TGTGCCAGCAGCTCGCCGCTAGCGGGGGGGAACAATGAGCAGTTCTTC.

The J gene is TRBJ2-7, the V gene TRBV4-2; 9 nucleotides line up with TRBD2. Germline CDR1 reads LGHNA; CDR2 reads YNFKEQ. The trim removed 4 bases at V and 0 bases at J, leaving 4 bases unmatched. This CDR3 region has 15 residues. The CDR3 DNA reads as TGTGCCAGCAGCCTAGCGGGGGTTAGCTCCTACGAGCAGTACTTC. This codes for CASSLAGVSSYEQYF.